A single sample gave rise to the 22 T cell receptor beta chains below, sequenced in a study of identical twins. TCRdb recomputed calls from the 5' RACE reads with MiXCR, one row per CDR3 protein. The sample has 200,000 to 300,000 distinct CDR3 sequences, about an eighth seen once. Another study also made use of these data, one on yellow fever vaccine responses in identical twins.

Sequencing input: memory (CD45RO+) T cells sorted from blood. These TCRs come from a woman aged 18 to 35 in good health.

The V and J genes are TRBV6-2 or TRBV6-3 and TRBJ2-2; perhaps D is TRBD1 or TRBD2 (5 bases each). With 10 bases removed from V and 13 bases from J, the gap between germline ends came to 13 bases. The length of the CDR3 is 10 residues. Germline values: CDR1 MNHEY, CDR2 SVGEGT. The CDR3, as DNA: TGTGCCACCGGGACGCCCGGGCTGTTTTTT. It codes for CATGTPGLFF.

V and J are TRBV7-8 and TRBJ2-1; TRBD2 matches at 7 bases. The CDR3 runs to 15 residues. Trimming removed 8 bases from V and 2 bases from J; junction bases left unmatched: 9. Germline-derived CDR1 and CDR2 are SGHVS and FQNEAQ. The chain's CDR3 is CASRWRRGTYNEQFF. As DNA, the CDR3 is TGTGCCAGCCGGTGGAGGCGGGGGACCTACAATGAGCAGTTCTTC.

The rearrangement uses TRBV7-2 and TRBJ2-7; no clear D. Trimming shortened V by 5 bases and J by 5 bases, and 7 bases separated the two germline ends. The CDR3 sequence is 11 residues long. Germline CDR1 reads SGHTA; CDR2 reads FQGNSA. The CDR3 bases are TGTGCCAGCAGCGTTAATGACGAGCAGTACTTC. Its protein product is CASSVNDEQYF.

This clonotype was picked up a small number of times. A read error may produce the germline difference seen at one junction end. The chain employs TRBV7-7 and TRBJ2-5, with TRBD2 matching 9 bases. The CDR3 spans 15 residues. Germline CDR1 SSHAT, CDR2 FNYEAQ (reference sequence). The CDR3 loop reads CASSRGTSPQETQYF. CDR3 DNA sequence: TGTGCTAGCAGTCGGGGGACTAGCCCCCAAGAGACCCAGTACTTC.

This clonotype turned up a few times. V and J are TRBV4-3 and TRBJ2-1, with D uncertain. CDR3 length equals 15 residues. Trimming cost V 0 bases and J 2 bases, with 8 bases left between them. Germline assignment: CDR1 LGHNA and CDR2 YSLEER. CDR3 bases: TGCGCCAGCAGCCAAGATCACAACCCCTACAATGAGCAGTTCTTC. It encodes CASSQDHNPYNEQFF.

The count of this clonotype is one. This chain links TRBV15 with TRBJ2-1, with TRBD2 identical over 12 bases. V shed 5 bases, J shed 4 bases, and the junction held 9 bases outside the gene matches. CDR3 size: 17 residues. Germline assignment: CDR1 LNHNV and CDR2 YYDKDF (reference sequence). In DNA form, the CDR3 reads TGTGCCACCAGCTCCTCCCAGGGACTAGCGGGTTACAATGAGCAGTTCTTC. Protein sequence: CATSSSQGLAGYNEQFF.

J is TRBJ2-6 and V is TRBV10-3; D unresolved. The CDR3 loop spans 15 amino acids. V lost 2 bases and J lost 2, with 7 bases in between. Germline values: CDR1 ENHRY, CDR2 SYGVKD. The CDR3 here is CAISEGSTGANVLTF. The CDR3 DNA sequence: TGTGCCATCAGTGAGGGCAGCACTGGGGCCAACGTCCTGACTTTC.

A few counts support this clonotype. This chain connects TRBV9 to TRBJ2-7; 9 bases match TRBD2. The CDR3 spans 14 residues. The junction had 7 bases not matched to a gene; V was cut back by 4 bases and J by 5 bases. Germline-derived CDR1 and CDR2 are SGDLS and YYNGEE. The CDR3 is CASSSSGRFHEQYF. The CDR3 coding sequence is TGTGCCAGCAGCTCCAGCGGGAGGTTTCACGAGCAGTACTTC.

The table lists this clonotype with a few counts. This chain uses TRBV2 with TRBJ1-1, with unresolved D. The CDR3 totals 13 residues. In germline, CDR1 is SNHLY, CDR2 FYNNEI. The V gene lost 6 bases and the J gene lost 1 base, with 9 bases spanning the gap. The CDR3 reads CASSRAENTEAFF. CDR3 bases: TGTGCCAGCAGCCGGGCGGAGAACACTGAAGCTTTCTTT. The whole variable domain, remainder taken from reference TRBV2 and TRBJ1-1, is EPEVTQTPSHQVTQMGQEVILRCVPISNHLYFYWYRQILGQKVEFLVSFYNNEISEKSEIFDDQFSVERPDGSNFTLKIRSTKLEDSAMYFCASSRAENTEAFFGQGTRLTVV.

A few counts support this clonotype. The chain uses TRBV6-6 and TRBJ2-5; the D gene is possibly TRBD2 (7 bases). V shed 10 bases and J shed 1 base, with 10 bases lying between them. CDR1 and CDR2 (germline): MNHNY, SVGAGI (reference sequence). The CDR3 is made up of 12 amino acids. For the CDR3, the DNA is TGTGCCACCGGGGGGCCCCAAGAGACCCAGTACTTC. Amino acid sequence: CATGGPQETQYF.

This chain uses TRBV12-3 or TRBV12-4 with TRBJ2-7; 10 bases match TRBD2. J gave up 6 bases and V 2 bases, and 7 bases lay outside the gene matches. The CDR3 extends over 15 amino acids. The CDR3 spells CASSLKRGGLLEQYF. The DNA of the CDR3 is TGTGCCAGCAGTTTAAAGCGGGGGGGCCTCCTCGAGCAGTACTTC.

The V gene is TRBV7-2, the J gene TRBJ2-1; TRBD2 agrees at 10 bases. From germline, CDR1 is SGHTA and CDR2 FQGNSA. J lost 4 bases, V lost 5 bases, and 8 bases had no gene match. CDR3 size: 16 residues. The CDR3 protein is CASSETGTSAYNEQFF. CDR3 DNA: TGTGCCAGCAGCGAAACCGGGACTAGCGCTTACAATGAGCAGTTCTTC.

The chain is built from TRBV3-1 and TRBJ1-2, with D perhaps TRBD1 (5 bases). CDR3 length: 13 residues. V gave up 0 bases and J gave up 8 bases, with 10 bases separating them. Looked up from germline, CDR1 is LGHDT and CDR2 is YNNKEL (reference sequence). CDR3 sequence: CASSQEKGQGYTF. CDR3 bases: TGTGCCAGCAGCCAAGAGAAGGGGCAGGGCTACACCTTC.

This clonotype came up a few times. This chain joins TRBV18 and TRBJ2-5, with D tentatively TRBD1 or TRBD2 (5 bases each). The germline V and J ends were trimmed by 0 bases and 3 bases, with 5 bases remaining between them. The germline V gene has CDR1 KGHSH and CDR2 LQKENI. The CDR3 runs 13 residues. CDR3: CASSPPGEETQYF. CDR3 bases: TGTGCCAGCTCACCACCGGGGGAAGAGACCCAGTACTTC.

This sequence joins TRBV3-1 and TRBJ1-1; 9 bases fit TRBD1. Germline assignment: CDR1 LGHDT and CDR2 YNNKEL (reference sequence). This CDR3 has 15 amino acids. V lost 3 bases, J lost 1 base, and 3 bases stayed unmatched. CDR3 bases: TGTGCCAGCAGCCACGGGGACAGGGCGAACACTGAAGCTTTCTTT. Its protein product is CASSHGDRANTEAFF.

In this sample, this clonotype turned up a few times. The V call is TRBV12-3 or TRBV12-4, the J call TRBJ2-2; TRBD1 might be the D (6 bases). The germline V and J ends were trimmed by 6 bases and 7 bases, with 15 bases remaining between them. This CDR3 contains 14 residues. The CDR3 coding sequence is TGTGCCAGCAGGGGGACACACGGTGGCGGGGAGCTGTTTTTT. Protein sequence: CASRGTHGGGELFF.

This clonotype was observed a handful of times. V usage is TRBV14 and J usage is TRBJ2-5, with 8 positions matching TRBD2. The CDR3 length is 14 residues. V was clipped by 4 bases and J by 1 base; unmatched bases: 2. Germline values: CDR1 SGHDN, CDR2 FVKESK. In nucleotides, the CDR3 is TGTGCCAGCAGCCCGGGACTAGGCCAAGAGACCCAGTACTTC. Translating it yields CASSPGLGQETQYF.

This clonotype was seen a few times. The chain joins TRBV3-1 to TRBJ1-1; TRBD1 matches at 8 bases. V was clipped by 4 bases and J by 6 bases; unmatched bases: 7. The CDR3 extends over 14 amino acids. Germline V gene sequence: CDR1 LGHDT, CDR2 YNNKEL (reference sequence). The chain's CDR3 is CASSRSDRVAEAFF. DNA for the CDR3: TGTGCCAGCAGCCGTTCGGACAGGGTGGCTGAAGCTTTCTTT. Filled out from reference TRBV3-1 and TRBJ1-1, the complete variable domain reads DTAVSQTPKYLVTQMGNDKSIKCEQNLGHDTMYWYKQDSKKFLKIMFSYNNKELIINETVPNRFSPKSPDKAHLNLHINSLELGDSAVYFCASSRSDRVAEAFFGQGTRLTVV.

V is TRBV5-6 and J is TRBJ2-1; perhaps TRBD2 as D (6 bases). The germline V gene encodes CDR1 SGHDT and CDR2 YYEEEE. This CDR3 spans 15 amino acids. Trimming stripped 7 bases from V and 0 bases from J, with 14 bases between. CDR3 residues: CASVTGVSSYNEQFF. CDR3 DNA sequence: TGTGCCAGCGTCACGGGGGTAAGCTCCTACAATGAGCAGTTCTTC.

Concerning this clonotype itself: A read error may be the cause here, since a much bigger clone is one base away. The CDR3 sequence: CASSFSLGRETETQYF. As DNA, the CDR3 is TGTGCCAGCAGCTTTTCGTTGGGGCGGGAGACAGAGACCCAGTACTTC. The chain uses TRBV7-2 and TRBJ2-5; 7 nucleotides align to TRBD2. The CDR3 has 16 amino acids. The V and J ends lost 3 bases and 4 bases, in that order; junction bases with no gene match: 11. Germline CDR1 SGHTA, CDR2 FQGNSA. Together with reference TRBV7-2 and TRBJ2-5, the CDR3 gives the full variable domain: GAGVSQSPSNKVTEKGKDVELRCDPISGHTALYWYRQSLGQGLEFLIYFQGNSAPDKSGLPSDRFSAERTGGSVSTLTIQRTQQEDSAVYLCASSFSLGRETETQYFGPGTRLLVL.

This chain joins TRBV2 and TRBJ2-5; D is possibly TRBD2 (5 bases). This CDR3 region has 12 residues. CDR1 is SNHLY, CDR2 FYNNEI, per germline. The V end lost 6 bases, the J end lost 4 bases, and 9 bases lay between the germline ends. CDR3 protein: CASRRELETQYF. The CDR3 DNA follows: TGTGCCAGCAGGAGGGAACTAGAGACCCAGTACTTC.

This clonotype was recorded a few times. The chain uses TRBV20-1 and TRBJ2-3; D is perhaps TRBD2 (7 bases). CDR3 size: 15 residues. Per germline, CDR1 DFQATT and CDR2 SNEGSKA (reference sequence). The V and J ends lost 3 bases and 4 bases respectively, with 17 bases between them. The CDR3 sequence is CSARSLAGAPDTQYF. The DNA for the CDR3 is TGCAGTGCTAGGAGCTTGGCGGGGGCCCCAGATACGCAGTATTTT.